The TCR beta chain described here comes from a study of T cells in Graves' hyperthyroidism and ophthalmopathy. Study at large: Prior to any treatment, at the point of initial diagnosis, peripheral blood was collected.

Study-wide results and limits: The majority of expanded thyroid clonotypes above 0.001 also appeared in blood.

This clonotype appeared many times. Its antigen is currently unknown. TCR beta CDR3 regions were amplified from RNA. A first-round RT-PCR of the TCR CDR3 used the HTBI primer set. TCRdb re-called the multiplex PCR reads through MiXCR, storing one row per CDR3 protein. The sample includes about 480,000 distinct CDR3 sequences, around an eighth seen only once; the top ten take about 17%. Each 10 ml fresh peripheral blood draw supplied the PBMCs. The sample taken for sequencing was blood. This receptor was taken from a woman younger than 30 with Graves' hyperthyroidism.

The CDR3 sequence: CATSADTGNYNEQFF. The CDR3 DNA follows: TGTGCCACCAGCGCAGATACAGGGAACTACAATGAGCAGTTCTTC. This sequence joins TRBV24-1 and TRBJ2-1, with D tentatively TRBD1 (6 bases). Per germline, CDR1 KGHDR and CDR2 SFDVKD. The V end lost 7 bases, the J end lost 3 bases, and 15 bases lay between the germline ends. The CDR3 spans 15 residues.